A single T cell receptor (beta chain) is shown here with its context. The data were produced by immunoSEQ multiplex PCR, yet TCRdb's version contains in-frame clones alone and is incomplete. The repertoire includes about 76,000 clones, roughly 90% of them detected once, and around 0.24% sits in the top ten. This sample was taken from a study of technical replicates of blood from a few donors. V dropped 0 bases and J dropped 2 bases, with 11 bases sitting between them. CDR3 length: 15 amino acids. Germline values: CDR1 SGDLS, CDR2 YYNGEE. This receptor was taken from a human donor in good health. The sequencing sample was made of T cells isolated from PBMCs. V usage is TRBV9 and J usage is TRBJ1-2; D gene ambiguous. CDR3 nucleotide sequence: TGTGCCAGCAGCGTAGAGCACGAGGCGAACTATGGCTACACCTTC. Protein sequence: CASSVEHEANYGYTF.